The TCR beta chain described here comes from a study of T cell responses to AZD1222 COVID-19 vaccine (dated by TCRdb to the early 2020s). About the full investigation: Because spike-specific TCR depth and breadth did not differ between the two schedules, AZD1222 recipients who got a second dose at roughly 4 weeks were pooled with those who got a second dose at roughly 12 weeks. TCR sequencing was performed for about 250 trial participants, of whom about 210 were given two doses of AZD1222 and around 25 were given two doses of MenACWY control vaccine. Trial participants were enrolled by age into subgroups of 18-55, 56-69 and 70-plus years, and around 140, 26 and 57 TCR-sequenced participants, respectively, were included in these subgroups. Beyond this particular receptor, the publication reports: The 56-69-year group was small, and its depth increase did not reach significance, likely because of low power. CD4 TCRs associated with the vaccine covered the entire spike protein, and the dominant responses were in regions 160-218 and 743-854. Because no day 14 peak-response samples were available, the repertoires could be characterized only after the peak T cell response. After two AZD1222 doses, spike-specific TCR breadth and depth were significantly higher than at day 0 and than in MenACWY recipients. Reportedly, close to half of the unique spike-specific TCRs recognized epitopes lying outside the regions that are mutated in the B.1.351 and B.1.1.7 variants. Participants were mostly white British, with more females than males. The authors suggested clonal diversity may have been underestimated. Only five or six AZD1222 recipients were SARS-CoV-2 seropositive at baseline, limiting conclusions about previously exposed vaccinees.

CDR1 and CDR2 were assigned from the germline V gene as SNHLY and FYNNEI. V and J are truncated by 5 bases and 6 bases respectively, leaving an intervening sequence of 23 bases. The CDR3 measures 16 amino acids from cysteine to phenylalanine. Only the CDR3 region is kept as DNA, spanning 48 bases read in frame from base 1. The CDR3 regions of human TCRbeta chains were subjected to immunosequencing. Turning to the authors' computational methods: Repertoire TCRs were matched against a reference library of SARS-CoV-2-specific TCRs generated with the MIRA antigen-specificity platform. Breadth was defined as the fraction of unique TCRs that were SARS-CoV-2-associated, and depth was defined as the fraction of total T cells that were SARS-CoV-2-associated. Using the MIRA data, every spike-specific TCR was mapped to the spike region that the TCR reacted to and assigned to either a CD4 or a CD8 class. Log10-transformed breadth and depth values were compared by one-way ANOVA with Sidak's multiple comparisons tests. Imported from immuneACCESS, the table was reduced by TCRdb to in-frame sequences with V and J called. These copies leave out some clones; in studies compared against another copy, an unresolved V gene accounts for under half, and the cause of the remainder is not known. D and trimming were read from the DNA, whereas the V and J calls and clone size are those reported in that table. Across this sample there are around 130,000 clones, with 75% to 90% seen only once. Of the sample, around 5% is held by the ten largest clones.

The time point label corresponds to: baseline before first vaccination. Vaccinee samples were obtained from the UK trials COV001 and COV002, which included a single-blind randomized controlled phase 2/3 trial of AZD1222 (ChAdOx1 nCoV-19) in healthy adults. Trial participant PBMC samples were collected at day 0 and day 28 after the second dose for TCRbeta chain sequencing. Turning to this clone: The target of this receptor is not known. One base away there is no much larger clone; base qualities are not given.

The sample in question was peripheral blood, obtained on day 0 of AZD1222 vaccination. The TCR was taken from an adult in good health. The chain is assembled from TRBV2 and TRBJ2-7; confidence is insufficient to name the D gene. The nucleotides are TGTGCCAGCAGTACCCGTTGGGCGGATCTCGGTGGCGAGCAGTACTTC. Its translation is CASSTRWADLGGEQYF.